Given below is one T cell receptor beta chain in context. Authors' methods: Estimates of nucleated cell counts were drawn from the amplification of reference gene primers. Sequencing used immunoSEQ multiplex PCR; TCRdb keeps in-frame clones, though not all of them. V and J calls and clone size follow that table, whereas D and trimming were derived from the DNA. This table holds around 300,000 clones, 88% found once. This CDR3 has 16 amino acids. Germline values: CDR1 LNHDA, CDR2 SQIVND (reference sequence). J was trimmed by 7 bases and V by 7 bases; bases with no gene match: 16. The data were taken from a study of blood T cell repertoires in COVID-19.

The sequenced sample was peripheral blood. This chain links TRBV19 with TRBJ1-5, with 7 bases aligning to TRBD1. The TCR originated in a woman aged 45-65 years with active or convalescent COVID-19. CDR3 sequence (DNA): TGTGCCAGTACCCTAGATCGGGGGACAGTTTTCCAGCCCCAGCATTTT. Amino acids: CASTLDRGTVFQPQHF.